This T cell receptor beta chain stems from a study of brain T cells in children with intractable seizures. The study, taken as a whole, reports: Viral specificity was inferred only from CDR3 similarity; HCMV serostatus was unknown. Absence of clones before surgery may stem from lower sequencing depth.

The germline gives CDR1 SGHTS, CDR2 YDEGEE. The V segment lost 1 base and the J segment 3 bases; nucleotides outside the gene matches: 7. There are 17 residues in the CDR3. Sequencing was limited to surgery cases with top T cell transcript signatures in brain tissue. At least one anti-epileptic drug was given before surgery. Measured with immunoSEQ multiplex PCR; TCRdb has only the in-frame clones, and not every one. Altogether tens of thousands of clones are present, about 92% being singletons, with the ten largest covering approximately 1.5%. This clone appeared once. The antigen remains undetermined.

The rearrangement links TRBV5-8 to TRBJ2-2; 9 bases match TRBD1. The clonotype was recovered from a boy in the first two years of life with tuberous sclerosis and intractable seizures. The input for sequencing was peripheral blood, taken at surgery. This CDR3 reads CASSLRDRAADTGELFF. In nucleotides, the CDR3 is TGTGCCAGCAGCTTGCGGGACAGGGCGGCGGACACCGGGGAGCTGTTTTTT.